Below are 28 T cell receptor beta chains sequenced from a single sample in a study of T cells after yellow fever vaccination. TCRdb re-analysed the 5' RACE reads in MiXCR, keeping a single row per CDR3 protein. The sample has fewer than 350,000 distinct CDR3 sequences, 8% to 10% seen once. The starting material was PBMCs, obtained on the day of the first yellow fever vaccination. These receptors were taken from a man in his late teens or twenties who received the YFV17D yellow fever vaccine.

This clonotype has just a few counts. The chain recombines TRBV28 with TRBJ2-3; 8 bases match TRBD1. The germline gives CDR1 MDHEN, CDR2 SYDVKM. V shed 3 bases and J 6 bases; nucleotides not matched to a gene: 11. This CDR3 has 16 residues. CDR3 coding DNA: TGTGCCAGCAGTTTCTCCGGACAGGGTTTGGCGGATACGCAGTATTTT. This translates into CASSFSGQGLADTQYF.

This clonotype was seen ten or more times. V gene TRBV30 combines with J gene TRBJ2-3; D is ambiguous. V lost 2 bases to trimming and J lost 5 bases, with 2 bases between them. The CDR3 is 10 amino acids. Germline V gene sequence: CDR1 GTSNPN, CDR2 SVGIG (reference sequence). The CDR3 region is CAWSQDTQYF. CDR3 sequence (DNA): TGTGCCTGGAGTCAAGATACGCAGTATTTT.

Only a few counts were recorded for this clonotype. The V call is TRBV15, the J call TRBJ2-7, with D perhaps TRBD1 (6 bases). There are 13 residues in the CDR3. Germline V lookup: CDR1 LNHNV, CDR2 YYDKDF (reference sequence). Trimming cost V 4 bases and J 3 bases, with 10 bases left between them. CDR3 residues: CATSITGFYEQYF. CDR3 DNA sequence: TGTGCCACCAGCATCACAGGGTTCTACGAGCAGTACTTC.

This clonotype was counted a few times. This chain links TRBV20-1 with TRBJ2-1; D possibly uses TRBD1 or TRBD2 (5 bases each). Trimming took 0 bases from V and 8 from J, leaving 20 bases between them. This CDR3 comprises 16 residues. Germline CDR1 DFQATT, CDR2 SNEGSKA (reference sequence). The CDR3 reads CSARDRRDPEDDEQFF. CDR3 in DNA: TGCAGTGCTAGAGATCGCCGGGACCCGGAGGACGATGAGCAGTTCTTC.

In its sample, this clonotype was seen a few times. This rearrangement joins TRBV19 to TRBJ2-2; perhaps TRBD2 as D (5 bases). Germline V gives CDR1 LNHDA, CDR2 SQIVND (reference sequence). The CDR3 runs 13 residues. V was shortened by 7 bases and J by 6 bases, with 12 bases between the two germline ends. This CDR3 reads CASKTRVAGELFF. The CDR3 DNA is TGTGCCAGTAAAACGAGGGTCGCCGGGGAGCTGTTTTTT.

V is TRBV3-1 and J is TRBJ1-2, with D maybe TRBD1 (5 bases). Germline CDR1 is LGHDT and CDR2 is YNNKEL (reference sequence). Between the trimmed V and J ends, which lost 0 bases and 0 bases, there was a span of 17 bases. The CDR3 contains 18 residues. CDR3 in DNA: TGTGCCAGCAGCCAAGATGATTGGACACAGAGCCCTAACTATGGCTACACCTTC. Amino acids: CASSQDDWTQSPNYGYTF.

This clonotype has just a few counts. In DNA, the CDR3 is TGTGCCAGCAGTTTTTTACAGGGGAGCACAGATACGCAGTATTTT. Its protein product is CASSFLQGSTDTQYF. The chain recombines TRBV27 with TRBJ2-3; 7 bases agree with TRBD1. In germline, CDR1 is MNHEY, CDR2 SMNVEV (reference sequence). V lost 3 bases to trimming and J lost 0 bases; unmatched junction nucleotides: 3. This CDR3 is built from 15 residues.

The chain employs TRBV4-2 and TRBJ2-1, with a weak D call TRBD2 (6 bases). The CDR3 is made up of 15 amino acids. Germline lookup yields CDR1 LGHNA and CDR2 YNFKEQ. Trimming stripped 2 bases from V and 0 bases from J, with 8 bases between. CDR3 in DNA: TGTGCCAGCAGCCAAACTAGCAACTCCTACAATGAGCAGTTCTTC. It yields the protein CASSQTSNSYNEQFF.

The chain links TRBV7-9 to TRBJ1-2; unclear D gene. Trimming took 1 base from V and 2 from J, leaving 8 bases between them. The CDR3 length is 14 residues. CDR1 and CDR2 from the germline V gene are SEHNR and FQNEAQ (reference sequence). CDR3 loop: CASSLVGRNYGYTF. The CDR3 bases are TGTGCCAGCAGCTTAGTAGGCAGGAACTATGGCTACACCTTC. The full variable domain, rest sourced from reference TRBV7-9 and TRBJ1-2, is DTGVSQNPRHKITKRGQNVTFRCDPISEHNRLYWYRQTLGQGPEFLTYFQNEAQLEKSRLLSDRFSAERPKGSFSTLEIQRTEQGDSAMYLCASSLVGRNYGYTFGSGTRLTVV.

This clonotype came up many times. The chain combines TRBV2 with TRBJ1-1; D gene unclear. The germline V and J ends were trimmed by 7 bases and 1 base, with 19 bases remaining between them. CDR1 SNHLY and CDR2 FYNNEI come from the germline V gene. The CDR3 has 16 amino acids. This CDR3 is CASNRSLRESNTEAFF. In DNA form, the CDR3 reads TGTGCCAGCAATCGAAGCTTAAGGGAATCGAACACTGAAGCTTTCTTT.

J is TRBJ1-2 and V is TRBV20-1; D remains ambiguous. Germline CDR1 and CDR2: DFQATT and SNEGSKA (reference sequence). The V and J ends lost 0 bases and 4 bases respectively, with 9 bases between them. The CDR3 runs to 13 residues. The CDR3 is CSARDPVFYGYTF. For the CDR3, the DNA is TGCAGTGCTAGAGATCCCGTTTTCTATGGCTACACCTTC.

This clonotype was detected only a few times. The chain carries TRBV29-1 and TRBJ1-2, with TRBD1 identical over 7 bases. The CDR3 runs 17 residues. V shed 5 bases, J shed 4 bases, and the junction held 19 bases outside the gene matches. Germline V gives CDR1 SQVTM, CDR2 ANQGSEA. The chain's CDR3 is CSVSGQSGGQNRYGYTF. As DNA, the CDR3 is TGCAGCGTTTCCGGACAGAGTGGGGGACAGAACCGCTATGGCTACACCTTC.

As concerns this clonotype: This clone may be a read error of a much larger clone one base away. CDR3 protein: CASSHGTSGGYIYKEQFF. Here the CDR3 DNA reads TGCGCCAGCAGCCACGGGACTAGCGGGGGGTACATATACAAAGAGCAGTTCTTC. The rearrangement links TRBV4-1 to TRBJ2-1, with 15 bases lining up with TRBD2. There are 18 residues in the CDR3. CDR1 and CDR2 from the germline V gene are MGHRA and YSYEKL.

This clonotype was counted only a few times. This sequence joins TRBV20-1 and TRBJ2-3; D gene unclear. The CDR3 length is 15 residues. V lost 0 bases to trimming and J lost 1 base, with 11 bases between them. The V gene's germline CDR1 is DFQATT and CDR2 SNEGSKA (reference sequence). This CDR3 is CSAREMGFGTDTQYF. The CDR3 DNA reads TGCAGTGCTAGAGAGATGGGCTTCGGCACAGATACGCAGTATTTT.

V is TRBV20-1 and J is TRBJ2-3; 8 nucleotides agree with TRBD2. V dropped 4 bases and J dropped 5; count of bases not matched to a gene: 8. CDR1 and CDR2 (germline): DFQATT, SNEGSKA (reference sequence). This CDR3 has 14 residues. CDR3 DNA sequence: TGCAGTGCTAAGGCGGGGGGACCGAAAGATACGCAGTATTTT. This translates into CSAKAGGPKDTQYF.

In its sample, this clonotype was seen many times. V is TRBV5-1 and J is TRBJ2-5; D unclear. Germline-derived CDR1 and CDR2 are SGHRS and YFSETQ. The V gene lost 5 bases and the J gene lost 1 base, with 9 bases spanning the gap. CDR3 length equals 13 residues. CDR3 sequence (DNA): TGCGCCAGCAGGACTGTCACCCAAGAGACCCAGTACTTC. Its protein product is CASRTVTQETQYF.

This clonotype occurred many times. This chain connects TRBV5-1 to TRBJ2-7; 9 nucleotides align to TRBD1. The CDR3 covers 13 residues. V lost 4 bases to trimming and J lost 3 bases; unmatched junction nucleotides: 2. Germline CDR1 is SGHRS and CDR2 is YFSETQ. Here the CDR3 reads CASSRQGDYEQYF. In nucleotides, the CDR3 is TGCGCCAGCAGCAGACAGGGGGACTACGAGCAGTACTTC.

This clonotype was seen a few times. The rearrangement joins TRBV6-6 to TRBJ1-2; D possibly corresponds to TRBD1 (5 bases). Germline loops: CDR1 MNHNY, CDR2 SVGAGI (reference sequence). The V gene lost 4 bases and the J gene lost 5 bases, with 11 bases spanning the gap. The CDR3 is 13 residues long. The CDR3 here is CASSWLREYGYTF. The CDR3 DNA is TGTGCCAGCAGTTGGCTCAGGGAGTATGGCTACACCTTC.

A note on this clonotype: Mismatch with germline at one junction end may stem from a read error. This sequence joins TRBV30 and TRBJ2-6; D gene unclear. The CDR3 spans 13 residues. The germline CDR1 and CDR2 sequences are GTSNPN and SVGIG (reference sequence). This CDR3 is CAWSVRGVNVLTF. The CDR3 DNA reads TGTGCCTGGAGTGTACGTGGGGTCAACGTCCTGACTTTC.

This chain links TRBV20-1 with TRBJ2-2; 9 nucleotides agree with TRBD2. This CDR3 spans 13 amino acids. Germline CDR1 DFQATT, CDR2 SNEGSKA (reference sequence). V was pared by 6 bases and J by 5 bases, with 4 bases of the junction left unmatched. The CDR3 coding sequence is TGCAGTGCCGGGAGCGGGGGGACCGGGGAGCTGTTTTTT. This encodes CSAGSGGTGELFF.

This clonotype was found many times. The J gene is TRBJ2-7, the V gene TRBV12-3 or TRBV12-4, with D maybe TRBD1 (6 bases). V was pared by 6 bases and J by 3 bases, with 12 bases between. CDR3 size: 13 residues. As DNA, the CDR3 is TGTGCCAGCAGCACTGACAGGCGCTACGAGCAGTACTTC. It yields the protein CASSTDRRYEQYF.

This clonotype was seen more than once but under ten times. The gene calls are TRBV5-5 and TRBJ2-1; perhaps TRBD1 as D (6 bases). V was pared by 3 bases and J by 4 bases, with 17 bases between. The CDR3 extends over 16 amino acids. Germline V gene sequence: CDR1 SGHKS, CDR2 YYEKEE (reference sequence). The CDR3 DNA is TGTGCCAGCAGCTCCGACTACAGGGAAAGGTACAATGAGCAGTTCTTC. Its protein is CASSSDYRERYNEQFF.

This clonotype showed up many times. The gene calls are TRBV18 and TRBJ2-7; 11 bases are shared with TRBD2. This CDR3 region has 14 residues. The V gene end was trimmed by 6 bases and the J gene end by 0 bases; junction bases not matched to a gene: 1. The germline CDR1 and CDR2 sequences are KGHSH and LQKENI. Here the CDR3 DNA reads TGTGCCAGCTCTGGGACTAGCGGCTCCTACGAGCAGTACTTC. It specifies CASSGTSGSYEQYF.

In regard to this clonotype: The junction and the germline gene differ at one end; a read error may be behind it. The V call is TRBV20-1, the J call TRBJ2-3; no definite D call. The CDR3 is 14 amino acids. CDR1 is DFQATT and CDR2 is SNEGSKA in the germline V gene (reference sequence). The CDR3 is CSARGAGSTNTQYF. The CDR3 nucleotides are TGCAGTGCTAGGGGTGCAGGTAGCACAAATACGCAGTATTTT.

The table lists this clonotype with a few counts. The CDR3 nucleotides are TGCGCCAGCAGCTTGGGACTAAACGAGGATACGCAGTATTTT. It is translated as CASSLGLNEDTQYF. The genes are TRBV5-1 and TRBJ2-3; possible D gene TRBD2, 5 bases. The CDR3 runs to 14 residues. In germline, CDR1 is SGHRS, CDR2 YFSETQ. The ends were cut back, 0 bases at V and 6 bases at J, with 11 bases in the middle.

The table lists this clonotype with a few counts. The chain uses TRBV11-2 and TRBJ2-1, with a possible D match to TRBD2 (7 bases). The CDR3 has 12 residues. The V end was cut by 4 bases, the J end by 9 bases, with 10 bases between. Per germline, CDR1 SGHAT and CDR2 FQNNGV. This CDR3 reads CASSWEGGEQFF. The CDR3 nucleotides are TGTGCCAGCAGCTGGGAGGGGGGTGAGCAGTTCTTC.

This clonotype was picked up a small number of times. The chain uses TRBV6-1 and TRBJ1-5; 8 positions agree with TRBD1. This CDR3 has 16 residues. Trimming at V came to 6 bases and at J to 2 bases, leaving 9 bases not matched to a gene. Germline V gene data show CDR1 as MNHNS and CDR2 as SASEGT. The CDR3 reads CASSPDRGFGNQPQHF. CDR3 DNA: TGTGCCAGCAGCCCCGACAGGGGATTTGGCAATCAGCCCCAGCATTTT.

At least ten counts were recorded for this clonotype. The chain combines TRBV5-6 with TRBJ2-2; D is unclear. Trimming stripped 2 bases from V and 6 bases from J, with 8 bases between. Germline V gene lookup returns CDR1 SGHDT and CDR2 YYEEEE. The CDR3 totals 13 residues. Here the CDR3 reads CASSFWSAGELFF. CDR3 nucleotide sequence: TGTGCCAGCAGCTTTTGGTCCGCCGGGGAGCTGTTTTTT. The full variable domain, in which reference TRBV5-6 and TRBJ2-2 provide the parts outside the CDR3, is DAGVTQSPTHLIKTRGQQVTLRCSPKSGHDTVSWYQQALGQGPQFIFQYYEEEERQRGNFPDRFSGHQFPNYSSELNVNALLLGDSALYLCASSFWSAGELFFGEGSRLTVL.